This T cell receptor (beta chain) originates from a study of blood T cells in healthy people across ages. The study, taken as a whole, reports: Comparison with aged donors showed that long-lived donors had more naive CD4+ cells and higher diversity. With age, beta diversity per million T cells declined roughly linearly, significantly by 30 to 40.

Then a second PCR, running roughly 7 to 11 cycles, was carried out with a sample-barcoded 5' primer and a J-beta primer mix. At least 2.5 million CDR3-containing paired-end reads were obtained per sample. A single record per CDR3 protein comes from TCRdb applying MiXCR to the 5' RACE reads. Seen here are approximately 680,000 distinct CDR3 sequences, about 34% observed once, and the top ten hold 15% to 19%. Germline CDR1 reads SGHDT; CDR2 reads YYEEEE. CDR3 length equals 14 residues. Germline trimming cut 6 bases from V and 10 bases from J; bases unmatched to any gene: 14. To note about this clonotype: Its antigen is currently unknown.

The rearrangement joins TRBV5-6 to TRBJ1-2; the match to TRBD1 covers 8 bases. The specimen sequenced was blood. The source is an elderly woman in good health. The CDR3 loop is CASNPGGIDDDYTF. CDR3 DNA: TGTGCCAGCAACCCAGGGGGCATTGATGATGACTACACCTTC.